This TCR beta chain was profiled in a study of blood T cell repertoires in COVID-19. Study summary: Material from acute and convalescent COVID-19 was sourced from the United States, Italy and Spain.

Here immunoSEQ multiplex PCR was the method, and the copy in TCRdb shows in-frame clones only, minus some. The data hold some 60,000 clones, with roughly 88% observed a single time. The CDR3 sequence is 13 residues long. Germline V gene lookup returns CDR1 SGHVS and CDR2 FNYEAQ. The germline V and J ends were trimmed by 4 bases and 2 bases, with 9 bases remaining between them. Sample: peripheral blood. The receptor was derived from a human donor in a cohort sampled during active COVID-19. The chain combines TRBV7-6 with TRBJ2-7, with D uncertain. The CDR3 region has the DNA TGTGCCAGCAGCTCCTATTCTGCCTACGAGCAGTACTTC. Protein sequence: CASSSYSAYEQYF. Drawing the rest from reference TRBV7-6 and TRBJ2-7, the complete variable domain is GAGVSQSPRYKVTKRGQDVALRCDPISGHVSLYWYRQALGQGPEFLTYFNYEAQQDKSGLPNDRFSAERPEGSISTLTIQRTEQRDSAMYRCASSSYSAYEQYFGPGTRLTVT.